This section outlines one TCR beta chain sequence together with its context. This entry belongs to a study of CD8+CD57+ T cells in acquired aplastic anemia. Study-level information: DNA from sorted CD4+ and CD8+ cells averaged roughly 3.2 ug.

Investigators profiled TCR beta VDJ and CDR3 from genomic DNA template. A single record per CDR3 protein comes from TCRdb applying MiXCR to the reads. Of about 180,000 distinct CDR3 sequences listed, roughly 65% are singletons. CDR1 and CDR2 from the germline V gene are SEHNR and FQNEAQ (reference sequence). The trim removed 2 bases at V and 5 bases at J, leaving 15 bases unmatched. The CDR3 has 18 amino acids. The authors sequenced patients whose flow cytometry had shown CD8+CD57+ cell expansion. The sequence came from a human donor with aplastic anemia. Sequenced: sorted CD4+, CD8+, or CD8+CD57+ T cells (not recorded which) from PBMCs. The chain has TRBV7-9 and TRBJ2-1, with 7 bases matching TRBD2. Here the CDR3 reads CASSLRSGAGEPNNEQFF. The CDR3 DNA reads TGTGCCAGCAGCTTAAGAAGTGGGGCGGGGGAGCCTAACAATGAGCAGTTCTTC.